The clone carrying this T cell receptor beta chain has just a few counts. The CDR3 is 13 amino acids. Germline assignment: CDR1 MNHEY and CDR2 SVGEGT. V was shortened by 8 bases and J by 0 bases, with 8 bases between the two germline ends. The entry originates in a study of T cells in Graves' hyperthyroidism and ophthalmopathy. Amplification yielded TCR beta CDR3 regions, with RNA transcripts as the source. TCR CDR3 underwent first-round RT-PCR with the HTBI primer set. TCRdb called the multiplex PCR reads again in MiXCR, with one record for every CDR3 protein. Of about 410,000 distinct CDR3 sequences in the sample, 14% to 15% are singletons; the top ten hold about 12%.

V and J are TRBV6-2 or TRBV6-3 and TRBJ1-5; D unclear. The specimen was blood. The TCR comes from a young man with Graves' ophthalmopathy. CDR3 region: CASGRNSNQPQHF. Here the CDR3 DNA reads TGTGCCAGCGGCCGGAATAGCAATCAGCCCCAGCATTTT.